This record concerns one T cell receptor beta chain sequence. Germline-derived CDR1 and CDR2 are KGHSH and LQKENI. Trimming left V 3 bases short and J 0 bases short, with 9 bases between. CDR3 length: 15 amino acids. Authors' analysis steps: For nucleated cells, counts were estimated from reference gene primer amplification. Profiled with immunoSEQ multiplex PCR; TCRdb holds only in-frame clones, not every one. V and J calls and clone size are as listed in that table; D and trimming were resolved from the DNA. Found here are 150,000 to 200,000 clones, 85% of them singletons; the top ten hold approximately 3%. These data come from a study of blood T cell repertoires in COVID-19. Study at large: Acute and convalescent COVID-19 samples came from the United States, Italy and Spain. From T cells, B-cell-depleted T cells, or PBMCs came the material, which was cDNA or gDNA.

V usage is TRBV18 and J usage is TRBJ1-3; D is perhaps TRBD1 (6 bases). The sample was peripheral blood. The receptor was derived from a human donor with acute or convalescent COVID-19. The donor label of this sample is uncertain. CDR3 in DNA: TGTGCCAGCTCACCCCTGACAGGCTCTGGAAACACCATATATTTT. Protein: CASSPLTGSGNTIYF.